These T cell receptor beta chains were read from a single sample in a study of blood T cell repertoires in COVID-19. Clones were sequenced by immunoSEQ multiplex PCR, and TCRdb holds only the in-frame ones, with some missing. The sample lists approximately 300,000 clones, more than 80% occurring once. Specimen: peripheral blood. These receptors were collected from a woman in her twenties or thirties with COVID-19, enrolled during active disease. Both conserved end residues are part of each CDR3. Clone size, where shown, is once, few, many, or a class for clones that have expanded.

>NA|TRBJ2-6|TRBV27
CASSFLGANVLTF
>NA|TRBJ2-3|TRBV5-1
CASSRVGTDTQYF
>NA|TRBJ1-4|TRBV2
CASNGAAGNEKLFF
>NA|TRBJ2-5|TRBV5-1
CASSAVRGETQYF
>NA|TRBJ1-1|TRBV5-4
CASSLEPGWNTEAFF
>NA|TRBJ1-6|TRBV18
CASSPLDRGIINSPLHF
>NA|TRBJ2-3|TRBV6-5
CATTQSDTQYF
>few|TRBJ2-7|TRBV4-1
CASSQSRDRGSYEQYF
>NA|TRBJ2-1|TRBV21-1
CASSKREGTGEDEQFF
>NA|TRBJ2-5|TRBV4-1
CASSQELAVQETQYF
>NA|TRBJ2-1|TRBV5-4
CATSQGGSSSYNEQFF
>NA|TRBJ2-3|TRBV19
CASSIGHPDTQYF
>NA|TRBJ1-5|TRBV6-5
CASRARGGQPQHF
>NA|TRBJ2-3|TRBV12-2
CASRLATVTDTQYF
>once|TRBJ2-1|TRBV9
CASSLAGAITSEQFF
>NA|TRBJ2-7|TRBV7-9
CASSLGNSLYEQYF
>NA|TRBJ2-2|TRBV3-1/TRBV3-2
CASRRGNTGELFF
>NA|TRBJ1-5|TRBV2
CASSSDRGPNQPQHF
>NA|TRBJ1-2|TRBV7-8
CASSLVVTGVNGYTF
>NA|TRBJ1-4|TRBV2
CASSERGSTGEKLFF
>NA|TRBJ2-1|TRBV30
CAWRAIDEQFF
>NA|TRBJ2-1|TRBV19
CASSVSSGRVVEQFF
>once|TRBJ2-7|TRBV9
CASSVLGQGAPYEQYF
>once|TRBJ1-3|TRBV6-5
CASRTGQGGNTIYF
>NA|TRBJ2-2|TRBV5-4
CASSRQGNTGELFF
>NA|TRBJ1-5|TRBV20-1
CSASGEGQYNQPQHF
>NA|TRBJ2-7|TRBV7-6
CASSSSSKPYEQYF
>NA|TRBJ1-4|TRBV21-1
CASSKALPSTNEKLFF
>NA|TRBJ1-3|TRBV6-5
CASSRQGFSGNTIYF
>NA|TRBJ1-2|TRBV15
CATSRQDRGYGYTF
>NA|TRBJ2-7|TRBV11-2
CASSFRRDVDYEQYF
>once|TRBJ1-1|TRBV27
CASSATENTEAFF
>few|TRBJ1-1|TRBV29-1
CSVDAGVEAFF
>NA|TRBJ2-7|TRBV18
CASSPGQGREYEQYF
>NA|TRBJ2-3|TRBV5-6
CASRAWGAASTDTQYF
>NA|TRBJ1-1|TRBV19
CASSQDSEAFF
>NA|TRBJ2-1|TRBV5-5
CASSLVVAGTYNEQFF
>NA|TRBJ2-2|TRBV4-1
CASSPQERDTGELFF
>NA|TRBJ2-3|TRBV6-1
CASSATRDTSTDTQYF
>NA|TRBJ2-7|TRBV29-1
CSVEVPSGNSYEQYF
>NA|TRBJ2-2|TRBV2
CASREWEAGTGELFF
>few|TRBJ2-1|TRBV6-5
CASTRVGEANEQFF
>NA|TRBJ2-5|TRBV21-1
CASSKNSLGGQETQYF
>once|TRBJ2-5|TRBV30
CAWSYLAGGETQYF
>NA|TRBJ1-4|TRBV19
CASSIGSATNEKLFF
>NA|TRBJ2-2|TRBV9
CASSPQGNTGELFF